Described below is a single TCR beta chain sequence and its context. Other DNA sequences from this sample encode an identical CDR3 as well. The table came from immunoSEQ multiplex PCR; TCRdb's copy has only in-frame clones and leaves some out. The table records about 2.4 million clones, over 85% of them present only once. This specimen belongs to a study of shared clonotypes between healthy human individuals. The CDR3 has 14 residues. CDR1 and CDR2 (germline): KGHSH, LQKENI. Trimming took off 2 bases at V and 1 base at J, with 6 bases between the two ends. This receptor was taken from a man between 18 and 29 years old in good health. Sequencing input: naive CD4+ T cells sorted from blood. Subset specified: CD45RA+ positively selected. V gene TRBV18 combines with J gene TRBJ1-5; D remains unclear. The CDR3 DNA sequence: TGTGCCAGCTCACCAATGGGCAGCAATCAGCCCCAGCATTTT. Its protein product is CASSPMGSNQPQHF.